The 18 T cell receptor beta chains below come from one sample, sequenced in a study of CD8+CD57+ T cells in acquired aplastic anemia. TCR beta VDJ and CDR3 profiles were obtained from a genomic DNA template. MiXCR, run by TCRdb on the reads, gives a single entry per CDR3 protein. The table lists around 290,000 distinct CDR3 sequences, about three fifths of them singletons. Whoever was chosen for sequencing had shown CD8+CD57+ cell expansion by flow cytometry. The sequenced material came from sorted CD4+, CD8+, or CD8+CD57+ T cells (not recorded which) from PBMCs. The receptors here all came from a human donor with aplastic anemia.

This clonotype occurred a few times. V usage is TRBV10-3 and J usage is TRBJ1-2; D perhaps matches TRBD1 (6 bases). CDR3 length: 13 amino acids. V was trimmed by 7 bases and J by 2 bases, leaving 11 bases between them. The germline gives CDR1 ENHRY, CDR2 SYGVKD. The CDR3 sequence is CAITSDRNYGYTF. The CDR3 bases are TGTGCCATCACCTCGGACAGAAACTATGGCTACACCTTC.

This clonotype appeared many times. The chain employs TRBV9 and TRBJ1-1; no firm D call. Trimming pared 0 bases from V and 2 bases from J, leaving 11 bases between. The CDR3 runs 15 residues. Germline lookup yields CDR1 SGDLS and CDR2 YYNGEE. CDR3 in amino acids: CASSVGPAGNTEAFF. The CDR3 nucleotides read TGTGCCAGCAGCGTAGGACCCGCTGGAAACACTGAAGCTTTCTTT.

The rearrangement links TRBV20-1 to TRBJ2-1; 7 positions match TRBD2. Per germline, CDR1 DFQATT and CDR2 SNEGSKA (reference sequence). J was trimmed by 4 bases and V by 2 bases; bases with no gene match: 5. CDR3 length: 14 amino acids. Here the CDR3 reads CSARMGGGYNEQFF. As DNA, the CDR3 is TGCAGTGCTAGAATGGGGGGGGGATACAATGAGCAGTTCTTC.

Concerning this clonotype: One end of the junction fails to match germline, which may point to a read error. This CDR3 reads CSARDRDRGHMNTEAFF. The CDR3 DNA reads as TGCAGTGCTCGAGACCGGGACAGGGGCCACATGAACACTGAAGCTTTCTTT. The chain uses TRBV20-1 and TRBJ1-1; 10 bases are shared with TRBD1. The germline gives CDR1 DFQATT, CDR2 SNEGSKA (reference sequence). The CDR3 loop spans 17 amino acids.

The V and J genes are TRBV7-2 and TRBJ2-7; perhaps TRBD2 as D (5 bases). The CDR3 has 14 amino acids. Germline V gene lookup returns CDR1 SGHTA and CDR2 FQGNSA. The V gene lost 2 bases and the J gene lost 3 bases, with 11 bases spanning the gap. In nucleotides, the CDR3 is TGTGCCAGCAGCTTAATGGGAGTAGGCTACGAGCAGTACTTC. Translated: CASSLMGVGYEQYF.

This chain links TRBV5-8 with TRBJ2-7, with TRBD1 matching 8 bases. Germline assignment: CDR1 SGHTS and CDR2 YDEGEE. The CDR3 extends over 16 amino acids. The V segment lost 2 bases and the J segment 2 bases; nucleotides outside the gene matches: 9. Here the CDR3 DNA reads TGTGCCAGCAGCTTTAGGTTAGGACAGGGTACCTACGAGCAGTACTTC. Amino acid sequence: CASSFRLGQGTYEQYF.

This clonotype was seen at least ten times. The CDR3 reads CASSQDSRGYEQYF. DNA of the CDR3: TGCGCCAGCAGCCAGGATAGCAGGGGGTACGAGCAGTACTTC. The rearrangement links TRBV4-1 to TRBJ2-7; TRBD1 matches 7 bases. The CDR3 covers 14 residues. V trimming: 3 bases; J trimming: 4 bases; junction bases outside the gene matches: 6. Germline V gives CDR1 MGHRA, CDR2 YSYEKL.

The V gene is TRBV7-2, the J gene TRBJ2-3; D unclear. Trimming cost V 5 bases and J 1 base, with 13 bases left between them. The CDR3 has 15 amino acids. Germline values: CDR1 SGHTA, CDR2 FQGNSA. CDR3 sequence reads: CASSITQQGTDTQYF. CDR3 DNA: TGTGCCAGCAGCATCACCCAACAAGGCACAGATACGCAGTATTTT.

This clonotype appeared many times. The DNA for the CDR3 is TGCAGTGCTAGGAGGACAGGCGACAATGAGCAGTTCTTC. This encodes CSARRTGDNEQFF. V gene TRBV20-1 combines with J gene TRBJ2-1; 7 nucleotides agree with TRBD1. Germline CDR1 is DFQATT and CDR2 is SNEGSKA (reference sequence). CDR3 length equals 13 residues. Trimming removed 3 bases from V and 5 bases from J; junction bases left unmatched: 4.

This clonotype occurred many times. This rearrangement joins TRBV5-8 to TRBJ1-1, with D perhaps matching TRBD1 (5 bases). In germline, CDR1 is SGHTS, CDR2 YDEGEE. Trimming cost V 4 bases and J 5 bases, with 18 bases left between them. CDR3 length equals 15 residues. CDR3 bases: TGTGCCAGCAGCGCCGGGACCGTTCTTAGGACTGAAGCTTTCTTT. Amino acid sequence: CASSAGTVLRTEAFF.

The V and J genes are TRBV6-1 and TRBJ1-2, with D maybe TRBD1 (6 bases). Germline-derived CDR1 and CDR2 are MNHNS and SASEGT. The CDR3 loop spans 12 amino acids. The V end was cut by 6 bases, the J end by 4 bases, with 9 bases between. The CDR3 sequence: CASSWTAYGYTF. The CDR3 nucleotides are TGTGCCAGCAGCTGGACAGCCTATGGCTACACCTTC.

The chain recombines TRBV2 with TRBJ2-7; 8 positions match TRBD1. CDR3 length: 14 amino acids. The germline gives CDR1 SNHLY, CDR2 FYNNEI. Trimming removed 2 bases from V and 6 bases from J; junction bases left unmatched: 6. CDR3 nucleotide sequence: TGTGCCAGCAGTGAAAGGACAGGGAGTCCCGAGCAGTACTTC. This gives the protein CASSERTGSPEQYF. Using reference TRBV2 and TRBJ2-7 for the parts outside the CDR3, the full variable domain is EPEVTQTPSHQVTQMGQEVILRCVPISNHLYFYWYRQILGQKVEFLVSFYNNEISEKSEIFDDQFSVERPDGSNFTLKIRSTKLEDSAMYFCASSERTGSPEQYFGPGTRLTVT.

This clonotype came up many times. The chain joins TRBV5-1 to TRBJ1-2; a possible D gene is TRBD1 (5 bases). Trimming shortened V by 0 bases and J by 4 bases, and 10 bases separated the two germline ends. The germline V gene encodes CDR1 SGHRS and CDR2 YFSETQ. CDR3 length: 14 residues. DNA of the CDR3: TGCGCCAGCAGCTTGGGACAGTACCTCTATGGCTACACCTTC. Its protein is CASSLGQYLYGYTF. Complete variable domain (other parts from reference TRBV5-1 and TRBJ1-2): KAGVTQTPRYLIKTRGQQVTLSCSPISGHRSVSWYQQTPGQGLQFLFEYFSETQRNKGNFPGRFSGRQFSNSRSEMNVSTLELGDSALYLCASSLGQYLYGYTFGSGTRLTVV.

This clonotype was observed at least ten times. The chain couples TRBV2 to TRBJ1-6, with TRBD1 identical over 8 bases. Looked up from germline, CDR1 is SNHLY and CDR2 is FYNNEI. This CDR3 contains 14 residues. V shed 10 bases and J 8 bases; nucleotides not matched to a gene: 10. Written as DNA, the CDR3 is TGTGCCACCCCCCGGGGGACAGGAGATTCACCCCTCCACTTT. Translating it yields CATPRGTGDSPLHF.

The V gene is TRBV19, the J gene TRBJ2-3; TRBD1 matches 9 bases. The germline V gene encodes CDR1 LNHDA and CDR2 SQIVND (reference sequence). Trimming removed 5 bases from V and 3 bases from J; junction bases left unmatched: 6. The CDR3 consists of 15 residues. CDR3 amino acids: CASSPPGQGTDTQYF. The CDR3 DNA follows: TGTGCCAGTAGTCCCCCCGGACAGGGGACAGATACGCAGTATTTT.

Comments on this clonotype: Likely a read error: the CDR3 ends without its conserved phenylalanine or tryptophan. The chain recombines TRBV6-5 with TRBJ2-7, with 7 positions matching TRBD1. Germline-derived CDR1 and CDR2 are MNHEY and SVGAGI. This CDR3 region has 15 residues. Trimming removed 0 bases from V and 2 bases from J; junction bases left unmatched: 4. CDR3: CASSYSTTGAYEQYS. Written as DNA, the CDR3 is TGTGCCAGCAGTTACTCGACTACAGGGGCCTACGAGCAGTACTCC.

Comments on this clonotype: Germline and junction disagree at one end, which may indicate a read error. CDR3: CAGSGAREAGELFF. The CDR3 DNA follows: TGTGCCGGCAGTGGGGCAAGGGAAGCCGGGGAGCTGTTTTTT. This chain uses TRBV6-4 with TRBJ2-2; D perhaps matches TRBD1 (5 bases). CDR1 and CDR2 from the germline V gene are MRHNA and SNTAGT. CDR3 length equals 14 residues.

A note on this clonotype: Because the CDR3 is missing its conserved closing phenylalanine or tryptophan, this is likely a read error. This rearrangement joins TRBV7-2 to TRBJ1-1; 11 bases map to TRBD1. V trimming: 0 bases; J trimming: 10 bases; junction bases outside the gene matches: 7. In germline, CDR1 is SGHTA, CDR2 FQGNSA. The CDR3 covers 15 residues. The CDR3 protein is CASSLAWTGGFGAFL. CDR3 in DNA: TGTGCCAGCAGCTTAGCGTGGACAGGGGGCTTCGGAGCTTTCTTA.